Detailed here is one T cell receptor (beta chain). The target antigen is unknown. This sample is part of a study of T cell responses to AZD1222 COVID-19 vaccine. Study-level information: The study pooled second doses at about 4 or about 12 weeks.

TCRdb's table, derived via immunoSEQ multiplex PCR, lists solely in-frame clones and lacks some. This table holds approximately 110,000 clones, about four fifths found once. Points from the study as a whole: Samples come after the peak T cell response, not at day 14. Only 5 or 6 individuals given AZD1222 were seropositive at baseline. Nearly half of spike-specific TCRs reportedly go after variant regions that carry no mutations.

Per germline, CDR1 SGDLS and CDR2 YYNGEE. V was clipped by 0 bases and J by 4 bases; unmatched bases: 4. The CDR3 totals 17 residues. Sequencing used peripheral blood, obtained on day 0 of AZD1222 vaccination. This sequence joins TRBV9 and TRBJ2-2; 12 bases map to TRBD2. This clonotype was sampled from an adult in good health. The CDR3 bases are TGTGCCAGCAGCGTAGGGGTGGGACTAGCGGGCACCGGGGAGCTGTTTTTT. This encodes CASSVGVGLAGTGELFF.